Each of the 28 T cell receptor beta chains below was sequenced from the same sample in a study of T cell changes during pregnancy in multiple sclerosis. Clones were read by immunoSEQ multiplex PCR, and TCRdb kept only the in-frame ones, dropping some. This table has 84,000 or so clones, roughly 93% appearing once. Source: peripheral blood, taken in the third trimester of pregnancy. Receptors were obtained from a female donor with multiple sclerosis, enrolled in a pregnancy study.

The rearrangement uses TRBV5-4 and TRBJ2-3; TRBD1 aligns across 9 bases. V shed 3 bases and J 9 bases; nucleotides not matched to a gene: 11. The CDR3 totals 15 residues. Germline CDR1 reads SGHNT; CDR2 reads YYREEE (reference sequence). CDR3 bases: TGTGCCAGCAGCTCTGGCCCGACAGGGGGGGAGACGCAGTATTTT. Its protein product is CASSSGPTGGETQYF.

J is TRBJ2-5 and V is TRBV7-2, with a weak D call TRBD2 (6 bases). Trimming stripped 3 bases from V and 5 bases from J, with 13 bases between. CDR3 length equals 14 residues. Looked up from germline, CDR1 is SGHTA and CDR2 is FQGNSA. For the CDR3, the DNA is TGTGCCAGCAGCTTTCAAGGAGGGCCCGAGACCCAGTACTTC. Its protein product is CASSFQGGPETQYF.

This clone has a single count. The gene calls are TRBV5-1 and TRBJ2-2; TRBD2 matches 7 bases. The V and J ends lost 2 bases and 2 bases, in that order; junction bases with no gene match: 12. CDR1 is SGHRS, CDR2 YFSETQ, per germline. This CDR3 comprises 18 residues. The CDR3 protein is CASSLYTGGTSNTGELFF. CDR3 bases: TGCGCCAGCAGCTTATACACGGGGGGAACCAGTAACACCGGGGAGCTGTTTTTT.

This clone appeared a single time. The chain employs TRBV19 and TRBJ2-3; the D gene is possibly TRBD2 (6 bases). The V end was cut by 5 bases, the J end by 2 bases, with 11 bases between. From germline, CDR1 is LNHDA and CDR2 SQIVND (reference sequence). CDR3 length equals 14 residues. The CDR3 spells CASSLGLTTDTQYF. The DNA of the CDR3 is TGTGCCAGTAGTTTAGGACTAACCACAGATACGCAGTATTTT. The variable domain in full, with the rest retrieved from reference TRBV19 and TRBJ2-3, is DGGITQSPKYLFRKEGQNVTLSCEQNLNHDAMYWYRQDPGQGLRLIYYSQIVNDFQKGDIAEGYSVSREKKESFPLTVTSAQKNPTAFYLCASSLGLTTDTQYFGPGTRLTVL.

This clone showed up just once. V and J are TRBV19 and TRBJ1-2; TRBD1 matches at 7 bases. J was trimmed by 3 bases and V by 5 bases; bases with no gene match: 6. Germline assignment: CDR1 LNHDA and CDR2 SQIVND (reference sequence). This CDR3 is built from 14 residues. The CDR3 here is CASSPGQLYYGYTF. Here the CDR3 DNA reads TGTGCCAGTAGTCCGGGACAGCTGTACTATGGCTACACCTTC.

CDR3 coding DNA: TGTGCCAGTAGTAAGTGGGGGGAATATAATTCACCCCTCCACTTT. Amino acid sequence: CASSKWGEYNSPLHF. J is TRBJ1-6 and V is TRBV19; a weak D match, TRBD1 (5 bases). The CDR3 totals 15 residues. Germline CDR1 LNHDA, CDR2 SQIVND (reference sequence). V shed 4 bases and J shed 4 bases, with 11 bases lying between them.

The CDR3 reads CASSQGIGGQYEQYF. CDR3 nucleotide sequence: TGCGCCAGCAGCCAAGGGATCGGAGGACAGTACGAGCAGTACTTC. The rearrangement links TRBV4-1 to TRBJ2-7; TRBD1 might be the D (6 bases). The CDR3 is made up of 15 amino acids. V was shortened by 1 base and J by 4 bases, with 14 bases between the two germline ends. CDR1 is MGHRA, CDR2 YSYEKL, per germline.

The V and J genes are TRBV30 and TRBJ2-7, with TRBD1 as a possible D gene (7 bases). V was trimmed by 0 bases and J by 4 bases, leaving 13 bases between them. The CDR3 runs 14 residues. Germline V lookup: CDR1 GTSNPN, CDR2 SVGIG (reference sequence). CDR3 sequence reads: CAWSVQGGSYEQYF. As DNA, the CDR3 is TGTGCCTGGAGTGTTCAGGGGGGTAGTTACGAGCAGTACTTC.

This clone was observed once. CDR3 bases: TGTGCCAGCACCCCGGGACTTTTCACAGATACGCAGTATTTT. Encoded protein: CASTPGLFTDTQYF. This rearrangement joins TRBV6-5 to TRBJ2-3; a weak D match, TRBD2 (6 bases). The germline V gene encodes CDR1 MNHEY and CDR2 SVGAGI. The CDR3 loop spans 14 amino acids. The V end lost 7 bases, the J end lost 2 bases, and 13 bases lay between the germline ends.

J is TRBJ2-2 and V is TRBV29-1; possible D gene TRBD1, 6 bases. The germline V gene has CDR1 SQVTM and CDR2 ANQGSEA. CDR3 length: 13 amino acids. Between the trimmed V and J ends, which lost 5 bases and 2 bases, there was a span of 9 bases. CDR3 in DNA: TGCAGCGTTTCCAGGGGTAACACCGGGGAGCTGTTTTTT. Translation: CSVSRGNTGELFF.

In this sample, this clone turned up once. V is TRBV9 and J is TRBJ2-1, with D tentatively TRBD2 (6 bases). Germline V gene lookup returns CDR1 SGDLS and CDR2 YYNGEE. V lost 1 base and J lost 6, with 8 bases in between. This CDR3 is 13 amino acids long. Here the CDR3 DNA reads TGTGCCAGCAGCGTAAGGGGAGGCAATGAGCAGTTCTTC. The encoded protein is CASSVRGGNEQFF.

This clone appeared a single time. This chain connects TRBV4-1 to TRBJ1-1; 7 bases line up with TRBD1. The germline gives CDR1 MGHRA, CDR2 YSYEKL. The CDR3 has 15 amino acids. V lost 4 bases and J lost 0; bases outside the gene matches: 5. The DNA for the CDR3 is TGCGCCAGCAGCCCTAGAGGGGGCATGAACACTGAAGCTTTCTTT. Protein: CASSPRGGMNTEAFF.

The gene calls are TRBV6-5 and TRBJ1-1; D is possibly TRBD1 (6 bases). This CDR3 has 14 residues. Germline V lookup: CDR1 MNHEY, CDR2 SVGAGI. Trimming took off 7 bases at V and 8 bases at J, with 20 bases between the two ends. The DNA of the CDR3 is TGTGCCAGCATACAGCTAAAACAGGGAGGGGAAGCTTTCTTT. Amino acids: CASIQLKQGGEAFF.

The rearrangement uses TRBV6-1 and TRBJ2-1, with TRBD1 identical over 7 bases. Per germline, CDR1 MNHNS and CDR2 SASEGT. CDR3 length equals 16 residues. The V gene end was trimmed by 1 base and the J gene end by 5 bases; junction bases not matched to a gene: 8. The CDR3 region is CASSEVTDRRHNEQFF. Here the CDR3 DNA reads TGTGCCAGCAGTGAAGTAACGGACAGGCGACACAATGAGCAGTTCTTC.

This clone has more than one count but fewer than ten. J is TRBJ1-6 and V is TRBV5-1; maybe TRBD1 (5 bases). This CDR3 is built from 15 residues. Deletions cut 0 bases from V and 8 bases from J, with 12 bases between. Germline CDR1 SGHRS, CDR2 YFSETQ. DNA of the CDR3: TGCGCCAGCAGCTTGGACCAGGGAGGAGATTCACCCCTCCACTTT. Translation gives CASSLDQGGDSPLHF.

In this sample, this clone turned up once. This chain connects TRBV10-3 to TRBJ2-7; D is perhaps TRBD1 (6 bases). V gave up 4 bases and J gave up 1 base, with 20 bases separating them. Germline V lookup: CDR1 ENHRY, CDR2 SYGVKD. The CDR3 has 17 residues. The CDR3 region is CAISGGSQDSLSYEQYF. In DNA form, the CDR3 reads TGTGCCATCAGTGGTGGGTCTCAGGACAGTCTTTCCTACGAGCAGTACTTC.

J is TRBJ1-4 and V is TRBV10-3, with D perhaps TRBD1 (5 bases). V shed 4 bases and J shed 6 bases, with 9 bases lying between them. The CDR3 is 13 amino acids. CDR1 is ENHRY and CDR2 is SYGVKD in the germline V gene. As DNA, the CDR3 is TGTGCCATCAGTGCGGGCAGGGATGAAAAACTGTTTTTT. Encoded protein: CAISAGRDEKLFF.

This chain connects TRBV19 to TRBJ1-1, with 8 bases that match TRBD1. Looked up from germline, CDR1 is LNHDA and CDR2 is SQIVND (reference sequence). This CDR3 region has 15 residues. After removal of 5 bases from V and 2 bases from J, the junction contained 7 bases not matched to a gene. The CDR3 sequence: CASSPPTGVNTEAFF. CDR3 DNA: TGTGCCAGTAGTCCCCCGACAGGGGTTAACACTGAAGCTTTCTTT.

This chain joins TRBV29-1 and TRBJ1-2, with D perhaps TRBD1 (6 bases). The CDR3 is 15 residues long. The V gene's germline CDR1 is SQVTM and CDR2 ANQGSEA. V lost 4 bases, J lost 8 bases, and 23 bases lay in between. In DNA form, the CDR3 reads TGCAGCGTTGTGGCGTTGGGGGCGCCGATAAACGGCTACACCTTC. Its protein product is CSVVALGAPINGYTF.

CDR3 residues: CASSYGRKSTNEKLFF. The CDR3 nucleotides are TGTGCCAGTAGTTATGGCAGGAAATCAACTAATGAAAAACTGTTTTTT. The V call is TRBV19, the J call TRBJ1-4; the D is unclear. CDR3 length equals 16 residues. V lost 5 bases to trimming and J lost 0 bases, with 13 bases between them. The germline V gene has CDR1 LNHDA and CDR2 SQIVND (reference sequence).

The J gene is TRBJ1-6, the V gene TRBV5-6; D is possibly TRBD1 (6 bases). The CDR3 sequence is 13 residues long. Trimming removed 3 bases from V and 7 bases from J, with 8 bases in between. CDR1 is SGHDT, CDR2 YYEEEE, per germline. The CDR3 DNA is TGTGCCAGCAGCTGGGGACACAATTCACCCCTCCACTTT. It codes for CASSWGHNSPLHF. Complete variable domain (other parts from reference TRBV5-6 and TRBJ1-6): DAGVTQSPTHLIKTRGQQVTLRCSPKSGHDTVSWYQQALGQGPQFIFQYYEEEERQRGNFPDRFSGHQFPNYSSELNVNALLLGDSALYLCASSWGHNSPLHFGNGTRLTVT.

This rearrangement joins TRBV6-5 to TRBJ2-7; TRBD2 aligns across 11 bases. This CDR3 has 16 residues. Germline assignment: CDR1 MNHEY and CDR2 SVGAGI. The V and J ends lost 4 bases and 1 base, in that order; junction bases with no gene match: 6. The CDR3 spells CASSSPGLAESYEQYF. Written as DNA, the CDR3 is TGTGCCAGCAGTTCACCGGGACTAGCGGAATCCTACGAGCAGTACTTC.

The chain recombines TRBV6-1 with TRBJ1-1, with D tentatively TRBD1 (6 bases). Trimming stripped 0 bases from V and 10 bases from J, with 12 bases between. Per the germline V gene, CDR1 is MNHNS and CDR2 is SASEGT. CDR3 length equals 13 residues. CDR3 in amino acids: CASSEALRGVAFF. The DNA of the CDR3 is TGTGCCAGCAGTGAAGCGCTCAGGGGTGTAGCTTTCTTT.

The chain joins TRBV6-5 to TRBJ1-1; D gene ambiguous. Trimming removed 9 bases from V and 3 bases from J, with 17 bases in between. This CDR3 is 14 amino acids long. The germline V gene encodes CDR1 MNHEY and CDR2 SVGAGI. CDR3 nucleotides: TGTGCCAGTGGAGATCCGATGTTTTACACTGAAGCTTTCTTT. This codes for CASGDPMFYTEAFF.

This CDR3 is CASSLGQTDGEKLFF. DNA for the CDR3: TGTGCCAGCAGTTTAGGACAAACTGACGGTGAAAAACTGTTTTTT. The V gene is TRBV28, the J gene TRBJ1-4; a possible D gene is TRBD1 (5 bases). V dropped 2 bases and J dropped 7 bases, with 14 bases sitting between them. The CDR3 runs to 15 residues. Germline V gene lookup returns CDR1 MDHEN and CDR2 SYDVKM.

V is TRBV4-2 and J is TRBJ2-7; 7 bases map to TRBD1. In germline, CDR1 is LGHNA, CDR2 YNFKEQ. The V segment lost 3 bases and the J segment 3 bases; nucleotides outside the gene matches: 11. The CDR3 runs 16 residues. CDR3 in amino acids: CASSQASETGLYEQYF. CDR3 DNA sequence: TGTGCCAGCAGCCAGGCCTCCGAGACAGGGCTCTACGAGCAGTACTTC.

The chain has TRBV11-2 and TRBJ1-3; tentative D call: TRBD1 (5 bases). Trimming left V 3 bases short and J 4 bases short, with 16 bases between. Per the germline V gene, CDR1 is SGHAT and CDR2 is FQNNGV. The CDR3 consists of 16 residues. For the CDR3, the DNA is TGTGCCAGCAGCTTGGCAGGGCTTCTCCACGGAAACACCATATATTTT. The encoded protein is CASSLAGLLHGNTIYF. The full variable domain, rest sourced from reference TRBV11-2 and TRBJ1-3, is EAGVAQSPRYKIIEKRQSVAFWCNPISGHATLYWYQQILGQGPKLLIQFQNNGVVDDSQLPKDRFSAERLKGVDSTLKIQPAKLEDSAVYLCASSLAGLLHGNTIYFGEGSWLTVV.

The chain recombines TRBV7-9 with TRBJ2-3, with TRBD2 matching over 16 bases. The length of the CDR3 is 16 residues. Per the germline V gene, CDR1 is SEHNR and CDR2 is FQNEAQ (reference sequence). J gave up 9 bases and V 5 bases, and 8 bases lay outside the gene matches. CDR3 coding DNA: TGTGCCAGCAGCCCAGGGGGGACTAGCGGGGGGGCCACGCAGTATTTT. Amino acids: CASSPGGTSGGATQYF.